This TCR beta chain was sequenced for a study of T cell repertoires in cytomegalovirus infection. As for the study in general: Public TCR beta signatures marked donors with CMV infection and the matching HLA.

The CDR3 runs 15 residues. The V end was cut by 5 bases, the J end by 3 bases, with 17 bases between. Germline V lookup: CDR1 SGHAT, CDR2 FQNNGV. TCRdb called the reads again in MiXCR, with one record for every CDR3 protein. The table has around 630,000 distinct CDR3 sequences, less than 25% seen once. Specimen: CD8+ T cells from PBMCs. This receptor was taken from a human donor in good health (CMV status not recorded). Some clones in this sample may be carry-over from other donors' samples. This chain links TRBV11-2 with TRBJ2-7; no clear D gene. CDR3 region: CASSNDILGFYEQYF. The CDR3 DNA sequence: TGTGCCAGCAGCAACGACATACTGGGGTTCTACGAGCAGTACTTC.